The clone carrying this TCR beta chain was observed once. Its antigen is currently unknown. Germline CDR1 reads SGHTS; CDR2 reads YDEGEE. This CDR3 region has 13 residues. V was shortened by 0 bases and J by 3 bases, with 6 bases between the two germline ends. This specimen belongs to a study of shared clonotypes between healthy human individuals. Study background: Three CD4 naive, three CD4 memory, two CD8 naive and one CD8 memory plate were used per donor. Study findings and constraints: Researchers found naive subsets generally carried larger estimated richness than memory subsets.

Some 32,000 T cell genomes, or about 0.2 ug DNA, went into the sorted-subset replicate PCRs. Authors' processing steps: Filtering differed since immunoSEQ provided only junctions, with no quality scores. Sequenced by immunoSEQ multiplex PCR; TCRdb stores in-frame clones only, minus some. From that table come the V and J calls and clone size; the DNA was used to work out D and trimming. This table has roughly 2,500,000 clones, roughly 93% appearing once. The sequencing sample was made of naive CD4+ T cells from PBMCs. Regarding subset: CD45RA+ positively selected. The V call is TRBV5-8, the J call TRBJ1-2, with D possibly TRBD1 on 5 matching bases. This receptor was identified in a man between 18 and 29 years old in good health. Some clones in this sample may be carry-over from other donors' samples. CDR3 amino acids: CASSLGRDYGYTF. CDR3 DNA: TGTGCCAGCAGCTTGGGCAGGGACTATGGCTACACCTTC.